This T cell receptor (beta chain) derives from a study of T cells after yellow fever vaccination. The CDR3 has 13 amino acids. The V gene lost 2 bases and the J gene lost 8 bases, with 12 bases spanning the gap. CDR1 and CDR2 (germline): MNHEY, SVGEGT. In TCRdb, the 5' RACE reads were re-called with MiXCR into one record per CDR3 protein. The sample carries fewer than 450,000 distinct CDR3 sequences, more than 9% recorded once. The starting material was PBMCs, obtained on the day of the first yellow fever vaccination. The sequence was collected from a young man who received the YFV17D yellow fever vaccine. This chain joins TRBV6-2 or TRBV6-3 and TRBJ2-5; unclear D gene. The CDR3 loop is CASSYGVVGTQYF. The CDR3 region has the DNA TGTGCCAGCAGTTACGGGGTAGTAGGAACCCAGTACTTC.